Below are 14 T cell receptor beta chains sequenced from a single sample in a study of post-analysis software for immune sequencing data. Their antigen targets remain unknown. Study-level results: A few TRBV segments occurring more often in patients than controls included TRBV5-6, TRBV5-1 and TRBV20-1.

Unique molecular identifiers had been added to the TCR beta cDNA libraries. TCRdb reprocessed the PCR reads via MiXCR and lists one record per CDR3 protein. The sample shows around 200,000 distinct CDR3 sequences, roughly 28% of them seen only once. What was sequenced was blood. The receptors derive from a girl aged 2-17 years with multiple sclerosis.

The chain couples TRBV6-6 to TRBJ1-4; 10 bases are shared with TRBD1. After removal of 4 bases from V and 2 bases from J, the junction contained 7 bases not matched to a gene. This CDR3 region has 17 residues. Germline CDR1 and CDR2: MNHNY and SVGAGI (reference sequence). The CDR3 here is CASSFSTGGLTNEKLFF. DNA of the CDR3: TGTGCCAGCAGTTTCTCGACAGGGGGCCTCACTAATGAAAAACTGTTTTTT.

This clonotype was seen a handful of times. The chain uses TRBV5-1 and TRBJ2-1, with TRBD2 matching 7 bases. The CDR3 is 12 amino acids. Germline V gene sequence: CDR1 SGHRS, CDR2 YFSETQ. V was pared by 4 bases and J by 11 bases, with 6 bases of the junction left unmatched. CDR3 DNA: TGCGCCAGCAGCCGGGAGGCTAGTCAGCAGTTCTTC. Its translation: CASSREASQQFF.

This clonotype occurred many times. The J gene is TRBJ2-1, the V gene TRBV10-2; TRBD2 matches at 9 bases. This CDR3 contains 15 residues. J lost 6 bases, V lost 4 bases, and 7 bases had no gene match. Germline V gene sequence: CDR1 WSHSY, CDR2 SAAADI. The CDR3 is CASSVYSGSSNEQFF. CDR3 in DNA: TGCGCCAGCAGTGTATATAGCGGGAGTAGCAATGAGCAGTTCTTC.

This clonotype was counted at least ten times. V gene TRBV28 combines with J gene TRBJ2-3; D possibly corresponds to TRBD2 (6 bases). Germline CDR1 MDHEN, CDR2 SYDVKM. This CDR3 spans 15 amino acids. Trimming stripped 1 base from V and 4 bases from J, with 12 bases between. The CDR3 here is CASSLYGSTADTQYF. CDR3 DNA sequence: TGTGCCAGCAGTTTATACGGGAGTACCGCAGATACGCAGTATTTT.

The rearrangement uses TRBV29-1 and TRBJ1-2, with 7 bases that match TRBD1. This CDR3 is built from 13 residues. Germline values: CDR1 SQVTM, CDR2 ANQGSEA. With V trimmed by 4 bases and J by 4 bases, 6 bases remained unmatched. The CDR3 nucleotides are TGCAGCGTTGTGAACAGGGGCTTCTATGGCTACACCTTC. Its protein is CSVVNRGFYGYTF.

Note on this clonotype: It may be a read error: a sequence one base away is much more abundant. The V gene is TRBV5-5, the J gene TRBJ1-2, with a possible D match to TRBD1 (5 bases). Germline CDR1 reads SGHKS; CDR2 reads YYEKEE (reference sequence). The CDR3 extends over 14 amino acids. With 4 bases removed from V and 5 bases from J, the gap between germline ends came to 15 bases. The CDR3, as DNA: TGTGCCAGCAGCGGATCGGCAGGGCATTATGGCTACACCTTC. Its translation: CASSGSAGHYGYTF.

The V and J genes are TRBV5-1 and TRBJ2-3, with TRBD2 matching 9 bases. The CDR3 consists of 15 residues. The ends lost 3 bases at V and 5 bases at J; junction bases unmatched: 7. The V gene's germline CDR1 is SGHRS and CDR2 YFSETQ. CDR3 sequence (DNA): TGCGCCAGCAGCTGGGCGGGAGGGTCCGGAGATACGCAGTATTTT. As protein: CASSWAGGSGDTQYF.

This chain uses TRBV20-1 with TRBJ1-1; D call uncertain. This CDR3 comprises 13 residues. The ends were cut back, 3 bases at V and 1 base at J, with 9 bases in the middle. Looked up from germline, CDR1 is DFQATT and CDR2 is SNEGSKA (reference sequence). Written as DNA, the CDR3 is TGCAGTGCTAGGCCCGGCCAGAACACTGAAGCTTTCTTT. Translated: CSARPGQNTEAFF.

This clonotype was counted a single time. V gene TRBV12-3 or TRBV12-4 combines with J gene TRBJ1-5, with no clear D. This CDR3 region has 13 residues. Trimming removed 5 bases from V and 1 base from J, with 6 bases in between. The CDR3 nucleotides are TGTGCCAGCAGTAAGGCGAGCAATCAGCCCCAGCATTTT. Residues: CASSKASNQPQHF.

This clonotype showed up many times. This sequence joins TRBV7-9 and TRBJ2-7; D remains ambiguous. This CDR3 comprises 11 residues. Trimming removed 5 bases from V and 5 bases from J, with 7 bases in between. Germline V CDR1 and CDR2: SEHNR, FQNEAQ (reference sequence). Written as DNA, the CDR3 is TGTGCCAGCAGCAGGGCCCACGAGCAGTACTTC. Translating it yields CASSRAHEQYF.

Worth noting for this clonotype: A much larger clone sits a single nucleotide away, making a read error possible. The chain combines TRBV7-9 with TRBJ2-5; maybe TRBD2 (5 bases). V lost 5 bases and J 11 bases, leaving 15 bases between the germline ends. Germline V lookup: CDR1 SEHNR, CDR2 FQNEAQ (reference sequence). The CDR3 has 12 amino acids. In DNA, the CDR3 is TGTGCCAGCAGCCCCCAGGACGGGGAGCAGTACTTC. It specifies CASSPQDGEQYF.

Ten or more counts support this clonotype. This sequence joins TRBV29-1 and TRBJ2-1, with 13 bases lining up with TRBD2. CDR1 is SQVTM, CDR2 ANQGSEA, per germline. The CDR3 totals 14 residues. Trimming removed 2 bases from V and 6 bases from J; junction bases left unmatched: 1. The CDR3 DNA sequence: TGCAGCGTTGAAAGACTAGCGGGGGGCAATGAGCAGTTCTTC. Its translation: CSVERLAGGNEQFF.

This clonotype was seen more than once but under ten times. V gene TRBV29-1 combines with J gene TRBJ2-2; tentative D call: TRBD1 (6 bases). Germline V gene data show CDR1 as SQVTM and CDR2 as ANQGSEA. This CDR3 is 14 amino acids long. The V end lost 5 bases, the J end lost 1 base, and 11 bases lay between the germline ends. For the CDR3, the DNA is TGCAGCGTTTTAAAGGGACAGAACACCGGGGAGCTGTTTTTT. It is translated as CSVLKGQNTGELFF.

This clonotype was counted at least ten times. The chain carries TRBV6-1 and TRBJ2-7; 9 nucleotides line up with TRBD1. The CDR3 loop spans 16 amino acids. V dropped 6 bases and J dropped 2; count of bases not matched to a gene: 11. Germline lookup yields CDR1 MNHNS and CDR2 SASEGT. For the CDR3, the DNA is TGTGCCAGCAGCGCAGTCCCGGGACAGGGAACCTACGAGCAGTACTTC. It codes for CASSAVPGQGTYEQYF.